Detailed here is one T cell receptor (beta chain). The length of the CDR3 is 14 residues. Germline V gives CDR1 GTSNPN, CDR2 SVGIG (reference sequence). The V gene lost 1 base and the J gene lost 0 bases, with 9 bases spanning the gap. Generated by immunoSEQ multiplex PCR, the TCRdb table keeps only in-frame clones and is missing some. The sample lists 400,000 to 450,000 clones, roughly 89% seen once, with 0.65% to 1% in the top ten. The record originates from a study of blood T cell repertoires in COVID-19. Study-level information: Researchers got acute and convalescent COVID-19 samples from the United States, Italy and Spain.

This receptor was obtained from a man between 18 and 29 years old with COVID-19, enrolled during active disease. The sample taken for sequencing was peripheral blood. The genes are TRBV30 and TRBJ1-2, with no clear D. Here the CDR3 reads CAWSEQATNYGYTF. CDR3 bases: TGTGCCTGGAGTGAGCAGGCTACTAACTATGGCTACACCTTC.